This TCR beta chain was retrieved from a study of shared clonotypes between healthy human individuals. CDR1 and CDR2 (germline): KGHSH, LQKENI. Trimming cost V 5 bases and J 7 bases, with 18 bases left between them. CDR3 length equals 14 residues. The table came from immunoSEQ multiplex PCR; TCRdb's copy has only in-frame clones and leaves some out. Among around 700,000 clones, roughly 70% were seen once, and the ten largest hold about 1.8%. The origin of this receptor is a woman aged 25 to 39 in good health. The sequenced sample consisted of memory CD4+ T cells sorted from blood. Regarding subset: CD45RA-negative fraction. The chain employs TRBV18 and TRBJ2-7; D perhaps matches TRBD2 (6 bases). CDR3 residues: CASSAGQGLGEQYF. The CDR3 nucleotides read TGTGCCAGCTCAGCGGGGCAGGGCCTAGGGGAGCAGTACTTC.